This T cell receptor (beta chain) was found in a study of blood T cell repertoires in COVID-19. About the study: The cDNA or gDNA used as material had been derived from T cells, B-cell-depleted T cells, or PBMCs.

Original processing methods: Estimates of nucleated cell counts were drawn from the amplification of reference gene primers. TCRdb's copy holds only in-frame clones and misses some; the assay was immunoSEQ multiplex PCR. V and J calls plus clone size are reproduced from that table; the DNA served to infer D and trimming. The sample carries fewer than 120,000 clones, around three quarters recorded once. The TCR sequence derives from a woman aged 55-69 years with acute or convalescent COVID-19. The sample was peripheral blood.

The DNA for the CDR3 is TGTGCCAGTCTACAGGGGGCCAGATCGGCCAACTATGGCTACACCTTC. Its protein is CASLQGARSANYGYTF. This chain joins TRBV2 and TRBJ1-2; TRBD1 matches 9 bases. Germline values: CDR1 SNHLY, CDR2 FYNNEI. V lost 9 bases to trimming and J lost 2 bases; unmatched junction nucleotides: 13. This CDR3 has 16 residues. The full variable domain, in which reference TRBV2 and TRBJ1-2 provide the parts outside the CDR3, is EPEVTQTPSHQVTQMGQEVILRCVPISNHLYFYWYRQILGQKVEFLVSFYNNEISEKSEIFDDQFSVERPDGSNFTLKIRSTKLEDSAMYFCASLQGARSANYGYTFGSGTRLTVV.